A selection of T cell receptor beta chains follows, all from one sample in a study of blood T cell repertoires in COVID-19. Some clones are missing from TCRdb's copy, which holds only in-frame ones; the method was immunoSEQ multiplex PCR. This table has approximately 210,000 clones, 84% appearing once. The sequencing input was peripheral blood. The source of these receptors is a woman aged 50 to 60 with active or convalescent COVID-19. Each CDR3 is given with its conserved first and last residue. Each record gives: J gene, D gene, clone size, V gene, CDR3 protein, CDR3 DNA. D genes are given only for firm matches. Size is stated for part of the rows, as once, few or many counts, or as a class when the clone is expanded.

TRBJ2-7	.	.	TRBV4-2	CASSQATSGTGEQYF	TGTGCCAGCAGCCAAGCCACTAGCGGGACAGGGGAGCAGTACTTC
TRBJ2-5	TRBD2	.	TRBV4-1	CASSQDISGRKTQYF	TGCGCCAGCAGCCAAGATATTAGCGGGAGGAAGACCCAGTACTTC
TRBJ1-2	.	.	TRBV29-1	CSVSRQLYGYTF	TGCAGCGTTTCGAGACAGCTCTATGGCTACACCTTC
TRBJ1-1	.	.	TRBV7-9	CASSVYRLSNTEAFF	TGTGCCAGCAGCGTATACAGGTTATCGAACACTGAAGCTTTCTTT
TRBJ2-2	.	.	TRBV30	CAWSGSLTGELFF	TGTGCCTGGAGCGGGAGCCTCACCGGGGAGCTGTTTTTT
TRBJ2-3	.	.	TRBV24-1	CATSVGTSYPTDTQYF	TGTGCCACCAGTGTGGGGACATCCTACCCCACAGATACGCAGTATTTT
TRBJ2-7	TRBD1	.	TRBV24-1	CATSDGPGTASYEQYF	TGTGCCACCAGTGATGGCCCCGGGACAGCATCCTACGAGCAGTACTTC
TRBJ2-7	.	once	TRBV7-2	CASSFNLVPWEQYF	TGTGCCAGCAGCTTCAATCTAGTACCGTGGGAGCAGTACTTC
TRBJ2-2	TRBD2	.	TRBV5-1	CASSLASGVTGELFF	TGCGCCAGCAGCTTGGCTAGCGGGGTGACCGGGGAGCTGTTTTTT
TRBJ2-3	.	.	TRBV18	CASSDLRATDTQYF	TGTGCCAGCTCAGATCTGCGTGCCACAGATACGCAGTATTTT
TRBJ1-5	TRBD1	few	TRBV15	CATSSRDRGSTGFEPQHF	TGTGCCACCAGCAGCCGGGACAGGGGCTCCACTGGTTTTGAGCCCCAGCATTTT
TRBJ2-5	TRBD1	.	TRBV2	CASSVRGRGETQYF	TGTGCCAGCTCGGTCAGGGGGCGAGGGGAGACCCAGTACTTC
TRBJ2-7	TRBD1	.	TRBV19	CASSRGTGRSYEQYF	TGTGCCAGTAGTAGAGGGACAGGGCGCTCCTACGAGCAGTACTTC
TRBJ1-2	.	once	TRBV29-1	CSGAQGDYGYTF	TGCAGCGGGGCGCAGGGCGACTATGGCTACACCTTC
TRBJ1-2	.	once	TRBV3-1/TRBV3-2	CASSQIGRVNGYTF	TGTGCCAGCAGCCAAATCGGCAGGGTGAATGGCTACACCTTC
TRBJ1-2	TRBD1	.	TRBV28	CASSSLTGTYGYTF	TGTGCCAGCAGTTCCCTGACAGGGACCTATGGCTACACCTTC
TRBJ2-3	.	.	TRBV7-8	CASSLVTGLSTDTQYF	TGTGCCAGCAGCTTAGTAACAGGGCTCAGCACAGATACGCAGTATTTT